The clone carrying this T cell receptor (beta chain) was seen a handful of times. No antigen is known for it. This record belongs to a study of blood T cells in healthy people across ages. Study at large: Capture via template switching afforded approximately one barcoded beta molecule per two T cells. Findings of the study overall: Possibly, changes in expanded clonotypes were confounded because donor CMV status was unknown.

PCR was performed a second time for about 6 to 12 cycles using a sample-barcoded 5' primer and a J-beta primer mix. Using its own MiXCR run on the 5' RACE reads, TCRdb lists one record per CDR3 protein. This sample has about 1,600,000 distinct CDR3 sequences, with about 43% found just once. The CDR3 extends over 13 amino acids. The V and J ends lost 3 bases and 4 bases respectively, with 9 bases between them. Germline V lookup: CDR1 ENHRY, CDR2 SYGVKD. The source of this sequence is a woman between 18 and 29 years old in good health. The rearrangement uses TRBV10-3 and TRBJ1-2; D is undetermined. Source material: blood. The CDR3 is CAISDSWGYGYTF. Written as DNA, the CDR3 is TGTGCCATCAGTGACAGTTGGGGCTATGGCTACACCTTC.